This TCR beta chain was recovered during a study of metastatic and nonmetastatic thyroid tumors (dated by TCRdb to 2018 to 2021). In terms of the full investigation: The researchers compared repertoires between peripheral blood samples and tumor or nodule tissue samples from patients with malignant or benign thyroid disease. Beyond this particular receptor, the publication reports: In both blood and tumor samples, TCR beta diversity was reported to be significantly higher in malignant tumors than in benign nodules.

Concerning this clone: Its antigen is not yet known. No much larger clone is present one base from it, and per-base qualities are unavailable.

No patient had received any treatment before thyroid surgery. Using T-cell receptor beta sequencing, the study looked back at clinical samples from patients collected from the early 2010s to the late 2010s. The CDR3 holds 15 amino acids from the cysteine to the phenylalanine. Only the CDR3 DNA is retained, 45 bases long and in frame from the first base. At the junction V is shortened by 3 bases and J by 10 bases, with 16 bases in between. To prepare the library, PCR was applied. This sample was sequenced with an Illumina HiSeq 4000. The TCR beta-chain CDR3 region of each patient was profiled by high-throughput sequencing. Per the source publication's procedure: The researchers built a classifier to tell apart papillary thyroid cancer patients with distant metastasis, based on CDR3 differences among clinicopathological groups. The Shannon index was used to assess repertoire diversity, and the Morisita-Horn index was used to assess tumor-blood repertoire similarity. The public sequencing data were trimmed at Q25 with fastp and processed into clonotypes with MiXCR by TCRdb, which kept only in-frame beta chains. TCRdb's processing, not the study's, gives the V and J calls here. The sample includes around 30,000 clones, with about 3.9% observed a single time. Around 20% of the sample rests with the top ten.

Recombination connected TRBV12-3 or TRBV12-4 to TRBJ1-6; the D gene remains uncertain. The sample taken for sequencing was blood. This receptor was identified in a female donor with papillary thyroid cancer or a benign thyroid nodule (not recorded which). Some clones in this sample may be carry-over from other donors' samples. CDR3 sequence: CASSFFVGSNSPLHF. The DNA reads TGTGCCAGCAGTTTTTTCGTAGGGTCCAACTCACCCCTCCACTTT.